A single sample gave rise to the 32 T cell receptor beta chains below, sequenced in a study of OX40 agonist ivuxolimab in advanced cancers. Method: immunoSEQ multiplex PCR; TCRdb's copy keeps in-frame clones and lacks some. This table has 50,000 to 70,000 clones, around 90% appearing once. The source was CD4+ or CD8+ T cells sorted from blood, collected in a trial of the OX40 agonist ivuxolimab. The receptors were sampled from an adult with an advanced solid tumor such as melanoma, head and neck, liver or kidney cancer.

V and J are TRBV19 and TRBJ2-2; 8 bases align to TRBD2. V gave up 2 bases and J gave up 5 bases; unmatched junction bases: 4. The CDR3 spans 15 residues. The germline V gene encodes CDR1 LNHDA and CDR2 SQIVND (reference sequence). The CDR3 DNA reads as TGTGCCAGTAGTATAATCGGGACTAGTACCGGGGAGCTGTTTTTT. Its protein product is CASSIIGTSTGELFF.

The chain is built from TRBV10-1 and TRBJ2-3, with 11 bases matching TRBD2. Per germline, CDR1 WNHNN and CDR2 SYGVQD (reference sequence). This CDR3 has 15 residues. The V and J ends lost 4 bases and 0 bases, in that order; junction bases with no gene match: 0. The CDR3 sequence is CASSGTSGSTDTQYF. The CDR3 DNA sequence: TGCGCCAGCAGTGGGACTAGCGGGAGCACAGATACGCAGTATTTT.

The table lists this clone with a few counts. CDR3 sequence: CASRQGNNQPQHF. CDR3 coding DNA: TGTGCCAGCAGACAAGGGAACAATCAGCCCCAGCATTTT. This chain joins TRBV25-1 and TRBJ1-5, with unresolved D. V was trimmed by 6 bases and J by 3 bases, leaving 9 bases between them. The CDR3 has 13 amino acids. CDR1 and CDR2 from the germline V gene are MGHDK and SYGVNS.

This clone was picked up one time. The chain is built from TRBV18 and TRBJ1-1, with 7 nucleotides matching TRBD1. Unmatched junction bases numbered 3, after V lost 4 bases and J lost 4 bases. The CDR3 is made up of 13 amino acids. Germline V gene sequence: CDR1 KGHSH, CDR2 LQKENI. Here the CDR3 DNA reads TGTGCCAGCTCACGAACAGGGGCCACTGAAGCTTTCTTT. This translates into CASSRTGATEAFF.

V is TRBV18 and J is TRBJ1-2, with D hard to call. V lost 3 bases, J lost 1 base, and 12 bases lay in between. This CDR3 region has 15 residues. Germline CDR1 and CDR2: KGHSH and LQKENI. CDR3 residues: CASSPTETINYGYTF. DNA of the CDR3: TGTGCCAGCTCACCTACAGAGACTATTAACTATGGCTACACCTTC.

This chain connects TRBV29-1 to TRBJ2-6; D unresolved. CDR1 SQVTM and CDR2 ANQGSEA come from the germline V gene. The V gene lost 5 bases and the J gene lost 2 bases, with 7 bases spanning the gap. CDR3 length: 13 residues. CDR3 sequence reads: CSVQMAGANVLTF. CDR3 sequence (DNA): TGCAGCGTTCAGATGGCTGGGGCCAACGTCCTGACTTTC.

The chain is built from TRBV9 and TRBJ1-2; the D is unclear. Trimming cost V 0 bases and J 1 base, with 7 bases left between them. Germline values: CDR1 SGDLS, CDR2 YYNGEE. This CDR3 has 14 amino acids. The CDR3 region is CASSVETNNYGYTF. In nucleotides, the CDR3 is TGTGCCAGCAGCGTAGAAACCAATAACTATGGCTACACCTTC.

This rearrangement joins TRBV14 to TRBJ2-1; TRBD2 matches 7 bases. The V and J ends lost 3 bases and 4 bases, in that order; junction bases with no gene match: 9. This CDR3 is 16 amino acids long. Germline V gene sequence: CDR1 SGHDN, CDR2 FVKESK. CDR3: CASSHIGRQSYNEQFF. Written as DNA, the CDR3 is TGTGCCAGCAGCCATATCGGGAGGCAATCATACAATGAGCAGTTCTTC. Based on the CDR3 plus reference TRBV14 and TRBJ2-1, the full variable domain is EAGVTQFPSHSVIEKGQTVTLRCDPISGHDNLYWYRRVMGKEIKFLLHFVKESKQDESGMPNNRFLAERTGGTYSTLKVQPAELEDSGVYFCASSHIGRQSYNEQFFGPGTRLTVL.

This chain connects TRBV5-1 to TRBJ2-5; D is possibly TRBD1 (5 bases). The CDR3 contains 15 residues. The V end was cut by 3 bases, the J end by 2 bases, with 14 bases between. From germline, CDR1 is SGHRS and CDR2 YFSETQ. The CDR3, as DNA: TGCGCCAGCAGCTCAACACGACAGTTTCAAGAGACCCAGTACTTC. This sequence encodes CASSSTRQFQETQYF.

This clone was picked up a small number of times. The rearrangement uses TRBV6-5 and TRBJ1-5; 8 bases line up with TRBD1. The CDR3 extends over 15 amino acids. Losses at the gene ends were 5 bases for V and 9 bases for J; bases not matched to a gene: 12. Germline V gene lookup returns CDR1 MNHEY and CDR2 SVGAGI. The CDR3 DNA follows: TGTGCCAGCAGTCCGACCGGGACAGGATTGCGGCCCCAGCATTTT. This translates into CASSPTGTGLRPQHF.

The chain links TRBV19 to TRBJ1-5; D may be TRBD1 (6 bases). The germline V gene encodes CDR1 LNHDA and CDR2 SQIVND (reference sequence). This CDR3 is built from 15 residues. V lost 1 base and J 1 base, leaving 8 bases between the germline ends. The CDR3, as DNA: TGTGCCAGTAGTATAGGGACAGTCAGCAATCAGCCCCAGCATTTT. This encodes CASSIGTVSNQPQHF.

The chain employs TRBV25-1 and TRBJ2-2; TRBD2 might be the D (5 bases). CDR3 size: 13 residues. Germline values: CDR1 MGHDK, CDR2 SYGVNS. The V and J ends lost 4 bases and 5 bases respectively, with 8 bases between them. The CDR3 reads CASSVGETGELFF. Here the CDR3 DNA reads TGTGCCAGCAGTGTCGGGGAAACCGGGGAGCTGTTTTTT.

The chain uses TRBV10-1 and TRBJ2-2; TRBD1 matches 8 bases. V dropped 0 bases and J dropped 1; count of bases not matched to a gene: 7. The CDR3 contains 18 residues. From germline, CDR1 is WNHNN and CDR2 SYGVQD (reference sequence). CDR3 protein: CASSESSGGTGNTGELFF. CDR3 nucleotides: TGCGCCAGCAGTGAGTCGAGTGGGGGGACAGGGAACACCGGGGAGCTGTTTTTT.

The V call is TRBV11-2, the J call TRBJ2-2; TRBD1 might be the D (5 bases). Trimming removed 1 base from V and 6 bases from J, with 9 bases in between. The germline V gene has CDR1 SGHAT and CDR2 FQNNGV. The CDR3 consists of 14 residues. CDR3 nucleotides: TGTGCCAGCAGCTTAGCAGGGTACCCCGGGGAGCTGTTTTTT. This codes for CASSLAGYPGELFF.

This clone was detected only once. The chain carries TRBV7-2 and TRBJ2-5, with D possibly matching TRBD2 (7 bases). Between the trimmed V and J ends, which lost 6 bases and 9 bases, there was a span of 26 bases. Germline V lookup: CDR1 SGHTA, CDR2 FQGNSA. CDR3 length equals 16 residues. The DNA for the CDR3 is TGTGCCAGCAGTCCGCGCGGGGCGGGGGCCCCTACGGCCCAGTACTTC. Its translation is CASSPRGAGAPTAQYF.

This clone was seen once. CDR3 in DNA: TGCGCCAGCAGTGAAGGGGGGAGCGGCGGCTACACCTTC. Its protein product is CASSEGGSGGYTF. The V and J genes are TRBV10-2 and TRBJ1-2, with D possibly TRBD1 on 6 matching bases. From germline, CDR1 is WSHSY and CDR2 SAAADI. This CDR3 has 13 residues. The germline V and J ends were trimmed by 3 bases and 8 bases, with 13 bases remaining between them.

The chain recombines TRBV5-1 with TRBJ1-1; tentative D call: TRBD1 (6 bases). Germline CDR1 SGHRS, CDR2 YFSETQ. The CDR3 runs 15 residues. With 4 bases removed from V and 0 bases from J, the gap between germline ends came to 13 bases. The CDR3 bases are TGCGCCAGCAGCGCGCCAGGGGTTATGAACACTGAAGCTTTCTTT. Translation gives CASSAPGVMNTEAFF.

This rearrangement joins TRBV6-1 to TRBJ2-7; 13 positions agree with TRBD2. Germline V gene sequence: CDR1 MNHNS, CDR2 SASEGT. V was clipped by 3 bases and J by 5 bases; unmatched bases: 10. CDR3 length: 17 amino acids. In DNA form, the CDR3 reads TGTGCCAGCAGTGAGACTAGCGGGAGGTTTTTGGGGGACGAGCAGTACTTC. This translates into CASSETSGRFLGDEQYF.

The chain links TRBV7-2 to TRBJ2-5, with 8 bases fitting TRBD2. V trimming: 5 bases; J trimming: 7 bases; junction bases outside the gene matches: 15. The germline CDR1 and CDR2 sequences are SGHTA and FQGNSA. CDR3 length equals 16 residues. DNA of the CDR3: TGTGCCAGCAGCATACGCCCAGCGGGAGTACACGGGACCCAGTACTTC. It specifies CASSIRPAGVHGTQYF.

The V and J genes are TRBV27 and TRBJ2-7, with 11 bases fitting TRBD2. CDR3 length: 14 residues. Trimming at V came to 10 bases and at J to 5 bases, leaving 10 bases not matched to a gene. Germline assignment: CDR1 MNHEY and CDR2 SMNVEV (reference sequence). CDR3 sequence: CANHSGRAVHEQYF. The CDR3 DNA follows: TGTGCCAACCATAGCGGGAGGGCCGTCCACGAGCAGTACTTC.

This chain links TRBV7-9 with TRBJ1-3, with D tentatively TRBD1 (5 bases). CDR1 SEHNR and CDR2 FQNEAQ come from the germline V gene (reference sequence). Trimming pared 5 bases from V and 4 bases from J, leaving 15 bases between. The CDR3 has 15 amino acids. The CDR3 nucleotides read TGTGCCAGCAGCATAGGGACCCTTCAGGGAAACACCATATATTTT. It codes for CASSIGTLQGNTIYF.

This chain joins TRBV4-2 and TRBJ1-1; D perhaps matches TRBD1 (5 bases). V dropped 0 bases and J dropped 6 bases, with 14 bases sitting between them. Germline CDR1 is LGHNA and CDR2 is YNFKEQ. The CDR3 contains 15 residues. The CDR3 loop is CASSQDRVVHAEAFF. The CDR3 nucleotides read TGTGCCAGCAGCCAAGACAGGGTAGTACACGCTGAAGCTTTCTTT.

This clone was found a few times. The rearrangement joins TRBV5-1 to TRBJ2-5, with 7 bases matching TRBD1. The trim removed 4 bases at V and 1 base at J, leaving 4 bases unmatched. The CDR3 length is 14 residues. Germline assignment: CDR1 SGHRS and CDR2 YFSETQ. CDR3 protein: CASSRDSFQETQYF. The CDR3 DNA reads as TGCGCCAGCAGCCGGGACAGCTTCCAAGAGACCCAGTACTTC.

The J gene is TRBJ2-6, the V gene TRBV19; D is possibly TRBD1 (5 bases). This CDR3 has 14 residues. Trimming removed 5 bases at V and 2 bases at J, with 7 bases between. Per germline, CDR1 LNHDA and CDR2 SQIVND (reference sequence). The CDR3 DNA reads as TGTGCCAGTAGTCGGACAACTGGGGCCAACGTCCTGACTTTC. Protein: CASSRTTGANVLTF.

The V and J genes are TRBV5-1 and TRBJ1-2; TRBD1 is a possible D gene (5 bases). Germline CDR1 is SGHRS and CDR2 is YFSETQ. This CDR3 has 13 amino acids. Trimming removed 4 bases from V and 6 bases from J, with 13 bases in between. CDR3 DNA: TGCGCCAGCAGCCACCCCTTGGGGGATGGCTACACCTTC. Protein: CASSHPLGDGYTF.

In its sample, this clone was seen once. V and J are TRBV6-5 and TRBJ2-7; D perhaps matches TRBD1 (6 bases). The CDR3 is made up of 16 amino acids. Looked up from germline, CDR1 is MNHEY and CDR2 is SVGAGI. Trimming took 0 bases from V and 2 from J, leaving 14 bases between them. The CDR3 nucleotides read TGTGCCAGCAGTTACTCCCGCCCGGACAGCCCCTACGAGCAGTACTTC. Amino acid sequence: CASSYSRPDSPYEQYF.

The chain recombines TRBV5-1 with TRBJ2-5, with 8 nucleotides matching TRBD1. V lost 3 bases and J lost 3; bases outside the gene matches: 1. Germline V gene data show CDR1 as SGHRS and CDR2 as YFSETQ. This CDR3 is built from 13 residues. In DNA form, the CDR3 reads TGCGCCAGCAGCTCGGGACAGGAAGAGACCCAGTACTTC. Protein sequence: CASSSGQEETQYF.

The rearrangement links TRBV25-1 to TRBJ2-6; D assignment may be TRBD1 or TRBD2 (5 bases each). The CDR3 length is 17 residues. Germline CDR1 reads MGHDK; CDR2 reads SYGVNS. The V and J ends lost 3 bases and 0 bases respectively, with 12 bases between them. The DNA of the CDR3 is TGTGCCAGCAGTGATCAGGGACGGATCTCTGGGGCCAACGTCCTGACTTTC. Translating it yields CASSDQGRISGANVLTF.

The chain recombines TRBV5-1 with TRBJ1-4; 9 bases match TRBD1. Looked up from germline, CDR1 is SGHRS and CDR2 is YFSETQ. The ends lost 4 bases at V and 2 bases at J; junction bases unmatched: 3. CDR3 size: 15 residues. As DNA, the CDR3 is TGCGCCAGCAGCCCCGGGACAGGGACTAATGAAAAACTGTTTTTT. It yields the protein CASSPGTGTNEKLFF.

The gene calls are TRBV7-6 and TRBJ1-1; TRBD1 aligns across 8 bases. From germline, CDR1 is SGHVS and CDR2 FNYEAQ. V gave up 2 bases and J gave up 1 base; unmatched junction bases: 3. This CDR3 comprises 15 residues. The CDR3 is CASSLQGARNTEAFF. The CDR3 region has the DNA TGTGCCAGCAGCTTACAGGGGGCTAGGAACACTGAAGCTTTCTTT.

The chain combines TRBV5-6 with TRBJ2-1; D may match TRBD1 or TRBD2 (5 bases each). V lost 3 bases and J 4 bases, leaving 8 bases between the germline ends. Germline CDR1 reads SGHDT; CDR2 reads YYEEEE. This CDR3 is 13 amino acids long. CDR3 sequence: CASSYGAYNEQFF. As DNA, the CDR3 is TGTGCCAGCAGCTACGGGGCTTACAATGAGCAGTTCTTC.

The genes are TRBV19 and TRBJ1-1; D gene ambiguous. The V gene's germline CDR1 is LNHDA and CDR2 SQIVND (reference sequence). The CDR3 covers 15 residues. Trimming removed 7 bases from V and 1 base from J, with 16 bases in between. Here the CDR3 DNA reads TGTGCCAGTACCTCCCTCCTTATACAGAACACTGAAGCTTTCTTT. Its protein is CASTSLLIQNTEAFF.